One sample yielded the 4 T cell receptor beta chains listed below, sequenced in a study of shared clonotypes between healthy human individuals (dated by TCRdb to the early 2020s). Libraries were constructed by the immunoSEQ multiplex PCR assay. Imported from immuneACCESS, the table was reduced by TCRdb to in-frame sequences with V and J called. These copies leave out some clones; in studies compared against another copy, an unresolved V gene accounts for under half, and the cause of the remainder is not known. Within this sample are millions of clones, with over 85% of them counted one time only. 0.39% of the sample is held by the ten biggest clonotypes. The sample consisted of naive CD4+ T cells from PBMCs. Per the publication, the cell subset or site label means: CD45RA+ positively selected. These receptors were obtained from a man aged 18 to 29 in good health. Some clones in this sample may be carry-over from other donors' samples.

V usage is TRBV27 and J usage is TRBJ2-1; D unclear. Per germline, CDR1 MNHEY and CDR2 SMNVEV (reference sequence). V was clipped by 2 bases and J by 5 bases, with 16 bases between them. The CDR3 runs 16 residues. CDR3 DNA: TGTGCCAGCAGTTTAACCCTATTCCGGGCCCACAATGAGCAGTTCTTC. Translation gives CASSLTLFRAHNEQFF.

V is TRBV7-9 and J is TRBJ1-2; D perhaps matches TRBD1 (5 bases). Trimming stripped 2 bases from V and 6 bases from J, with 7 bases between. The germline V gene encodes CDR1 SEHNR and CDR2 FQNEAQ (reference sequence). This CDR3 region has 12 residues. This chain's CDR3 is CASSLSGHGYTF. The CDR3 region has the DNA TGTGCCAGCAGCTTATCGGGACATGGCTACACCTTC.

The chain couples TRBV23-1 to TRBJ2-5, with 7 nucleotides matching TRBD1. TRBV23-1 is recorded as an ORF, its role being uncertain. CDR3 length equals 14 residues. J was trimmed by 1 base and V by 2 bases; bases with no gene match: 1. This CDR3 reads CASSQDRAQETQYF. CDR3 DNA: TGCGCCAGCAGTCAAGACAGGGCCCAAGAGACCCAGTACTTC.

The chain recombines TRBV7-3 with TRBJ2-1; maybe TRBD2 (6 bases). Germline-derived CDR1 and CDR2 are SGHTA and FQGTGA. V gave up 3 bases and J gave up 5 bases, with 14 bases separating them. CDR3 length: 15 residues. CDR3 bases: TGTGCCAGCAGCTTGGCACGGACTACCCACAATGAGCAGTTCTTC. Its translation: CASSLARTTHNEQFF.